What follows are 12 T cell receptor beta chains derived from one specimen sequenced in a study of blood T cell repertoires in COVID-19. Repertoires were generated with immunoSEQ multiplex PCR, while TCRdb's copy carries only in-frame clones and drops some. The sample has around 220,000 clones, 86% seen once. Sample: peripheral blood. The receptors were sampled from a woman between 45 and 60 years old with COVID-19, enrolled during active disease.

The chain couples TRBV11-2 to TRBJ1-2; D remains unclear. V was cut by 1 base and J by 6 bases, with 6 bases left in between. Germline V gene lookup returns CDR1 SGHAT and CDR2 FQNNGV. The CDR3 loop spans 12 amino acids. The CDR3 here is CASSLVGNGYTF. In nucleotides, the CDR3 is TGTGCCAGCAGCTTAGTCGGTAATGGCTACACCTTC.

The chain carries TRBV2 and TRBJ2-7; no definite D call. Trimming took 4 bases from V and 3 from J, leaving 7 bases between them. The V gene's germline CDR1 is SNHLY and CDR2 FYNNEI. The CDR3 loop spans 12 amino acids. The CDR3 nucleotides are TGTGCCAGCAGTGGGGCAGTCTACGAGCAGTACTTC. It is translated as CASSGAVYEQYF.

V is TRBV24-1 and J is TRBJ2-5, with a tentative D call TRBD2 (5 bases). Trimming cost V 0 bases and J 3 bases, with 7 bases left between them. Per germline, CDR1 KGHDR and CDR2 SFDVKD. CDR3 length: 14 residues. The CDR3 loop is CATSDLSGKETQYF. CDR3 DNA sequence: TGTGCCACCAGTGATTTGTCCGGGAAAGAGACCCAGTACTTC.

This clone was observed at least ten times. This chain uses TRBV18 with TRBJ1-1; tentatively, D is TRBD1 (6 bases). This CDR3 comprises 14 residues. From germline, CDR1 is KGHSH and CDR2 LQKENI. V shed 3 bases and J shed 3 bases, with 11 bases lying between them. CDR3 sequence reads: CASSPQGKDTEAFF. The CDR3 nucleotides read TGTGCCAGCTCACCGCAGGGGAAGGACACTGAAGCTTTCTTT.

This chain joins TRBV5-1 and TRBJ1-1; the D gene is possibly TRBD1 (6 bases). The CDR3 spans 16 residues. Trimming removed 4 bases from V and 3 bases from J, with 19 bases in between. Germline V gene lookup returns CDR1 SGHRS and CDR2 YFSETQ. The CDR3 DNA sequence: TGCGCCAGCAGCCTAGAGGGGGTAGGAAGGGACACTGAAGCTTTCTTT. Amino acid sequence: CASSLEGVGRDTEAFF.

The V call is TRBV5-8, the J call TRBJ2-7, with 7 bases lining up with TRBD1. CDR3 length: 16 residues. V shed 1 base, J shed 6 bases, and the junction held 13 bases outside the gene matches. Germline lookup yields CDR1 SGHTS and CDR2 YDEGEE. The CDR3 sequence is CASSLRLTGKSAEQYV. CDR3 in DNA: TGTGCCAGCAGCTTGCGTTTGACAGGGAAGTCCGCCGAGCAGTACGTC.

The DNA for the CDR3 is TGTGCCAGCAGCTTCCTACAGCAACACCTCCACTTT. It encodes CASSFLQQHLHF. The J gene is TRBJ1-6, the V gene TRBV27, with no clear D. Germline V lookup: CDR1 MNHEY, CDR2 SMNVEV (reference sequence). The CDR3 loop spans 12 amino acids. The ends were cut back, 6 bases at V and 15 bases at J, with 15 bases in the middle.

CDR3 coding DNA: TGTGCCAGAAGCGGGCAGGACAGGGATGGAAGCAATCAGCCCCAGCATTTT. It is translated as CARSGQDRDGSNQPQHF. This chain links TRBV5-3 with TRBJ1-5; 8 bases line up with TRBD1. TRBV5-3 is an ORF for which the function is uncertain. There are 17 residues in the CDR3. Germline trimming cut 4 bases from V and 1 base from J; bases unmatched to any gene: 10.

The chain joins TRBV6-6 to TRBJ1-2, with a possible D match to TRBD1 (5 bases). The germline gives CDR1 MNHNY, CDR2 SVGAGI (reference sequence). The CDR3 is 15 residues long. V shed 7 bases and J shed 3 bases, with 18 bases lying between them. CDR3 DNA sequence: TGTGCCAGCACCCCTAATCAGGGCAGTCACTATGGCTACACCTTC. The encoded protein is CASTPNQGSHYGYTF.

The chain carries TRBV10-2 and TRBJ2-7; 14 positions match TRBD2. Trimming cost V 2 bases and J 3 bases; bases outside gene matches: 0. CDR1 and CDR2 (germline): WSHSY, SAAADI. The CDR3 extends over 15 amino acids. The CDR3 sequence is CASSEGLAGGYEQYF. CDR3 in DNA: TGCGCCAGCAGTGAGGGACTAGCGGGGGGCTACGAGCAGTACTTC.

The CDR3 here is CASTNWRTGYGYTF. The CDR3, as DNA: TGTGCATCCACAAACTGGAGGACAGGGTATGGCTACACCTTC. The chain couples TRBV30 to TRBJ1-2; 8 bases agree with TRBD1. Germline assignment: CDR1 GTSNPN and CDR2 SVGIG (reference sequence). The CDR3 totals 14 residues.

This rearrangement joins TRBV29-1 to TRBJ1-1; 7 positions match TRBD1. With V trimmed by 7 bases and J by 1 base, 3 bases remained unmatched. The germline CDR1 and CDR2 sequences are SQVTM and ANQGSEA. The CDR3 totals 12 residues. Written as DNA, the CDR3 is TGCAGCGGCCGACAGGGGAACACTGAAGCTTTCTTT. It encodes CSGRQGNTEAFF.